The 24 T cell receptor beta chains reported below all come from one sample, sequenced in a study of cytomegalovirus exposure and HLA in healthy donors. In the PCR, 60 Vbeta and 13 Jbeta primers were used. Profiling relied on immunoSEQ multiplex PCR, and the TCRdb table lists in-frame clones only, not all of them. The sample has about 90,000 clones; approximately 84% are singletons. What was sequenced was PBMCs. The origin of the receptors is a man younger than 35 in good health and CMV-seronegative.

This clone was observed a few times. The rearrangement joins TRBV6-5 to TRBJ1-4; D is ambiguous. Trimming removed 7 bases from V and 8 bases from J, with 20 bases in between. This CDR3 region has 15 residues. Germline CDR1 reads MNHEY; CDR2 reads SVGAGI. Here the CDR3 reads CASTYLGRIGEKLFF. DNA for the CDR3: TGTGCCAGCACCTACCTGGGGAGGATCGGGGAAAAACTGTTTTTT.

J is TRBJ1-2 and V is TRBV6-4; D might be TRBD1 (6 bases). The CDR3 runs 15 residues. V lost 2 bases to trimming and J lost 12 bases, with 22 bases between them. Germline V lookup: CDR1 MRHNA, CDR2 SNTAGT. The CDR3: CASSDVEGTQSKDTF. CDR3 in DNA: TGTGCCAGCAGTGACGTAGAAGGGACACAGTCTAAGGACACCTTC.

In regard to this clone: Relative to the germline gene, one junction end is altered; a read error may explain this. The chain uses TRBV7-7 and TRBJ2-5; D unclear. The germline CDR1 and CDR2 sequences are SSHAT and FNYEAQ (reference sequence). CDR3 length: 13 amino acids. The CDR3 bases are TGTGCTAGCAGCCTTACTTACCAAGAGACCCAGTACTTC. Translating gives CASSLTYQETQYF. Supplemented by reference TRBV7-7 and TRBJ2-5, the full variable domain reads GAGVSQSPRYKVTKRGQDVTLRCDPISSHATLYWYQQALGQGPEFLTYFNYEAQPDKSGLPSDRFSAERPEGSISTLTIQRTEQRDSAMYRCASSLTYQETQYFGPGTRLLVL.

This chain joins TRBV28 and TRBJ2-5; weak D call: TRBD1 (6 bases). CDR1 is MDHEN and CDR2 is SYDVKM in the germline V gene. The CDR3 has 15 residues. V was shortened by 5 bases and J by 4 bases, with 17 bases between the two germline ends. This CDR3 is CASSRSRGLGETQYF. The CDR3 nucleotides are TGTGCCAGCAGTAGATCTAGGGGGTTAGGAGAGACCCAGTACTTC.

V usage is TRBV10-1 and J usage is TRBJ2-7, with 9 bases identical to TRBD1. This CDR3 has 13 residues. Germline V lookup: CDR1 WNHNN, CDR2 SYGVQD (reference sequence). V trimming: 5 bases; J trimming: 3 bases; junction bases outside the gene matches: 2. For the CDR3, the DNA is TGCGCCAGCAGTTCGGACAGGGGCTACGAGCAGTACTTC. Protein: CASSSDRGYEQYF.

This chain joins TRBV18 and TRBJ1-5; D gene uncertain. Germline CDR1 and CDR2: KGHSH and LQKENI. Trimming took 4 bases from V and 3 from J, leaving 7 bases between them. The CDR3 length is 13 residues. This CDR3 reads CASSRSYNQPQHF. Here the CDR3 DNA reads TGTGCCAGCTCACGTAGTTACAATCAGCCCCAGCATTTT. Using reference TRBV18 and TRBJ1-5 for the parts outside the CDR3, the full variable domain is NAGVMQNPRHLVRRRGQEARLRCSPMKGHSHVYWYRQLPEEGLKFMVYLQKENIIDESGMPKERFSAEFPKEGPSILRIQQVVRGDSAAYFCASSRSYNQPQHFGDGTRLSIL.

The sample holds one count of this clone. The rearrangement joins TRBV28 to TRBJ1-1, with no clear D. V lost 3 bases and J 1 base, leaving 9 bases between the germline ends. The CDR3 contains 14 residues. The V gene's germline CDR1 is MDHEN and CDR2 SYDVKM. The CDR3: CASSLRQSNTEAFF. CDR3 bases: TGTGCCAGCAGTTTGAGGCAGTCGAACACTGAAGCTTTCTTT.

The gene calls are TRBV18 and TRBJ2-1; D is undetermined. The germline V gene has CDR1 KGHSH and CDR2 LQKENI. Trimming stripped 2 bases from V and 10 bases from J, with 9 bases between. The CDR3 totals 12 residues. This chain's CDR3 is CASSPEIYEQFF. CDR3 bases: TGTGCCAGCTCACCAGAGATCTACGAGCAGTTCTTC. Using reference TRBV18 and TRBJ2-1 for the parts outside the CDR3, the full variable domain is NAGVMQNPRHLVRRRGQEARLRCSPMKGHSHVYWYRQLPEEGLKFMVYLQKENIIDESGMPKERFSAEFPKEGPSILRIQQVVRGDSAAYFCASSPEIYEQFFGPGTRLTVL.

As concerns this clone: A junction end diverges from the germline sequence, so it may reflect a read error. The rearrangement joins TRBV7-6 to TRBJ2-7; no clear D gene. Germline CDR1 is SGHVS and CDR2 is FNYEAQ. The CDR3 length is 14 residues. The CDR3 DNA reads TGTGCCAGCAGCTTAGTCCTGGGCTCCCACGAGCAGTACTTC. This codes for CASSLVLGSHEQYF.

The J gene is TRBJ1-2, the V gene TRBV27; the D gene is possibly TRBD1 (5 bases). The V gene lost 8 bases and the J gene lost 5 bases, with 15 bases spanning the gap. The CDR3 covers 13 residues. CDR1 is MNHEY, CDR2 SMNVEV, per germline (reference sequence). The DNA of the CDR3 is TGTGCCAGCGCGAGCCGGACACCGTATGGCTACACCTTC. Translating it yields CASASRTPYGYTF.

The chain couples TRBV6-1 to TRBJ2-3, with TRBD1 matching 12 bases. CDR3 size: 16 residues. Germline lookup yields CDR1 MNHNS and CDR2 SASEGT. Germline trimming cut 2 bases from V and 5 bases from J; bases unmatched to any gene: 5. The CDR3 spells CASSEWGQGAGDTQYF. As DNA, the CDR3 is TGTGCCAGCAGTGAATGGGGACAGGGGGCGGGAGATACGCAGTATTTT.

This rearrangement joins TRBV5-5 to TRBJ2-2; unclear D gene. The CDR3 covers 13 residues. V lost 0 bases and J lost 6, with 6 bases in between. In germline, CDR1 is SGHKS, CDR2 YYEKEE (reference sequence). In nucleotides, the CDR3 is TGTGCCAGCAGCTTGGTCTCGGCCGGGGAGCTGTTTTTT. This codes for CASSLVSAGELFF. Supplemented by reference TRBV5-5 and TRBJ2-2, the full variable domain reads DAGVTQSPTHLIKTRGQQVTLRCSPISGHKSVSWYQQVLGQGPQFIFQYYEKEERGRGNFPDRFSARQFPNYSSELNVNALLLGDSALYLCASSLVSAGELFFGEGSRLTVL.

This rearrangement joins TRBV10-3 to TRBJ1-2; 7 bases line up with TRBD1. The germline CDR1 and CDR2 sequences are ENHRY and SYGVKD. This CDR3 contains 13 residues. Trimming took 5 bases from V and 6 from J; bases not matched to a gene: 6. In DNA form, the CDR3 reads TGTGCCATCAGTAGACAGGGTAGCGATGGCTACACCTTC. It specifies CAISRQGSDGYTF.

This clone was seen once. The chain uses TRBV20-1 and TRBJ1-2; D is uncertain. The V and J ends lost 6 bases and 8 bases respectively, with 13 bases between them. Germline V gene data show CDR1 as DFQATT and CDR2 as SNEGSKA (reference sequence). CDR3 length: 11 residues. CDR3 in amino acids: CSAGAGRGYTF. The CDR3 nucleotides read TGCAGTGCCGGTGCGGGCAGGGGCTACACCTTC.

This sequence joins TRBV28 and TRBJ2-3, with D uncertain. The CDR3 sequence is 15 residues long. Germline CDR1 reads MDHEN; CDR2 reads SYDVKM. Trimming stripped 5 bases from V and 4 bases from J, with 16 bases between. The DNA of the CDR3 is TGTGCCAGCAGTGCTACCCGGGTAGTTTCAGATACGCAGTATTTT. This sequence encodes CASSATRVVSDTQYF.

The gene calls are TRBV7-2 and TRBJ1-2; 9 nucleotides align to TRBD1. The junction had 6 bases not matched to a gene; V was cut back by 4 bases and J by 0 bases. This CDR3 is 16 amino acids long. In germline, CDR1 is SGHTA, CDR2 FQGNSA. The DNA of the CDR3 is TGTGCCAGCAGCTCCTCCGGGGACAGGGCTAACTATGGCTACACCTTC. This translates into CASSSSGDRANYGYTF. Together with reference TRBV7-2 and TRBJ1-2, the CDR3 gives the full variable domain: GAGVSQSPSNKVTEKGKDVELRCDPISGHTALYWYRQSLGQGLEFLIYFQGNSAPDKSGLPSDRFSAERTGGSVSTLTIQRTQQEDSAVYLCASSSSGDRANYGYTFGSGTRLTVV.

V usage is TRBV5-8 and J usage is TRBJ2-5; TRBD1 matches 10 bases. Germline CDR1 and CDR2: SGHTS and YDEGEE. The junction had 5 bases not matched to a gene; V was cut back by 4 bases and J by 5 bases. This CDR3 region has 14 residues. The CDR3 DNA follows: TGTGCCAGCAGCCGGGACAGGGGAAGGGAGACCCAGTACTTC. Translated: CASSRDRGRETQYF.

The V and J genes are TRBV9 and TRBJ1-4, with 8 bases lining up with TRBD1. The CDR3 is made up of 14 amino acids. Trimming removed 2 bases from V and 5 bases from J; junction bases left unmatched: 2. Germline V gene sequence: CDR1 SGDLS, CDR2 YYNGEE. In DNA, the CDR3 is TGTGCCAGCAGCGTTACAGGGGGGAATGAAAAACTGTTTTTT. Amino acids: CASSVTGGNEKLFF.

The chain carries TRBV7-8 and TRBJ2-5, with 7 bases fitting TRBD2. Germline V gene lookup returns CDR1 SGHVS and CDR2 FQNEAQ. With V trimmed by 7 bases and J by 2 bases, 4 bases remained unmatched. The CDR3 is 13 residues long. CDR3 residues: CASTWDYQETQYF. The CDR3 bases are TGTGCCAGCACCTGGGACTATCAAGAGACCCAGTACTTC.

The CDR3 loop is CASSGTGTGGIQAFF. Here the CDR3 DNA reads TGTGCCAGCAGCGGGACCGGGACAGGGGGAATTCAAGCTTTCTTT. The rearrangement joins TRBV5-6 to TRBJ1-1; 11 bases fit TRBD1. Germline V gene sequence: CDR1 SGHDT, CDR2 YYEEEE. The V segment lost 4 bases and the J segment 9 bases; nucleotides outside the gene matches: 11. CDR3 length equals 15 residues. The variable domain in full, completed from reference TRBV5-6 and TRBJ1-1, reads DAGVTQSPTHLIKTRGQQVTLRCSPKSGHDTVSWYQQALGQGPQFIFQYYEEEERQRGNFPDRFSGHQFPNYSSELNVNALLLGDSALYLCASSGTGTGGIQAFFGQGTRLTVV.

This clone was picked up a small number of times. The chain carries TRBV5-6 and TRBJ2-6; possible D gene TRBD1, 5 bases. CDR1 is SGHDT, CDR2 YYEEEE, per germline. The CDR3 runs 16 residues. The V end lost 5 bases, the J end lost 0 bases, and 12 bases lay between the germline ends. The chain's CDR3 is CASRGDTPSGANVLTF. The CDR3 nucleotides read TGTGCCAGCAGAGGGGATACCCCCTCTGGGGCCAACGTCCTGACTTTC.

The V gene is TRBV6-1, the J gene TRBJ1-6, with D unclear. In germline, CDR1 is MNHNS, CDR2 SASEGT. The CDR3 is 14 amino acids. V shed 2 bases and J shed 7 bases, with 9 bases lying between them. The CDR3 loop is CASSESGQNSPLHF. The CDR3 region has the DNA TGTGCCAGCAGTGAATCAGGTCAGAATTCACCCCTCCACTTT.

J is TRBJ2-7 and V is TRBV28; D unresolved. The CDR3 loop spans 14 amino acids. Germline loops: CDR1 MDHEN, CDR2 SYDVKM. The germline V and J ends were trimmed by 4 bases and 2 bases, with 12 bases remaining between them. The CDR3 is CASSSPLAAYEQYF. CDR3 bases: TGTGCCAGCAGTTCCCCCCTGGCAGCCTACGAGCAGTACTTC.

This clone was counted only a few times. The chain uses TRBV5-1 and TRBJ2-2; no clear D gene. Germline CDR1 is SGHRS and CDR2 is YFSETQ. The CDR3 loop spans 15 amino acids. Trimming removed 4 bases at V and 1 base at J, with 11 bases between. The chain's CDR3 is CASSGSTGNTGELFF. CDR3 DNA sequence: TGCGCCAGCAGCGGTTCGACGGGGAACACCGGGGAGCTGTTTTTT.